These 4 T cell receptor beta chains were all obtained from the same sample, sequenced in a study of prognosis after radiotherapy for stage I lung cancer. Genomic DNA was subjected to two-round multiplex PCR for amplification of TCR beta CDR3. TRBV and TRBJ genes each had their own specific primers in first-round PCR. Using its own MiXCR run on the multiplex PCR reads, TCRdb lists one record per CDR3 protein. The sample yields about 20,000 distinct CDR3 sequences, 35% to 50% seen once. The input for sequencing was PBMCs, taken before or after stereotactic body radiation therapy (not recorded which). These TCRs come from a donor older than 45 with non-small cell lung cancer.

Regarding this clonotype: Only one base separates this from a far larger clonotype, so it likely reflects a read error. This rearrangement joins TRBV7-8 to TRBJ2-1, with 7 positions matching TRBD2. Germline CDR1 is SGHVS and CDR2 is FQNEAQ. The CDR3 has 14 residues. Trimming took 7 bases from V and 10 from J; bases not matched to a gene: 13. The CDR3 nucleotides are TGTGCCAGCACCCCCCTAGCGGTTAGCTACGAGCAGTTCTTC. It specifies CASTPLAVSYEQFF.

The V call is TRBV5-1, the J call TRBJ2-3, with 7 bases aligning to TRBD2. The CDR3 runs 15 residues. The V and J ends lost 2 bases and 13 bases, in that order; junction bases with no gene match: 16. Germline-derived CDR1 and CDR2 are SGHRS and YFSETQ. This chain's CDR3 is CASSLGLEAADKKYF. The CDR3 DNA reads as TGCGCCAGCAGCTTAGGACTAGAAGCGGCAGATAAGAAGTATTTT.

This clonotype was seen many times. The chain combines TRBV12-3 or TRBV12-4 with TRBJ2-2; no clear D gene. The V gene lost 3 bases and the J gene lost 7 bases, with 3 bases spanning the gap. CDR3 size: 11 residues. The CDR3 DNA sequence: TGTGCCAGCAGTTTCGTCGGGGAGCTGTTTTTT. It specifies CASSFVGELFF.

The genes are TRBV28 and TRBJ2-3; D tentatively fits TRBD1 or TRBD2 (6 bases each). Trimming shortened V by 7 bases and J by 4 bases, and 15 bases separated the two germline ends. This CDR3 is 14 amino acids long. Germline V gene data show CDR1 as MDHEN and CDR2 as SYDVKM. CDR3 loop: CASKLAGVSDTQYF. The CDR3 DNA reads TGTGCCAGCAAACTAGCAGGGGTTTCAGATACGCAGTATTTT.